Here is one T cell receptor (beta chain) with its context. This sample was taken from a study of blood T cell repertoires in COVID-19. The CDR3 length is 14 residues. Germline V CDR1 and CDR2: WNHNN, SYGVQD (reference sequence). V was shortened by 3 bases and J by 0 bases, with 3 bases between the two germline ends. TCRdb's table, derived via immunoSEQ multiplex PCR, lists solely in-frame clones and lacks some. In the table there are 300,000 to 400,000 clones, about 90% of which are singletons. The rearrangement joins TRBV10-1 to TRBJ2-6, with no clear D. The specimen was PBMCs or T cells enriched from blood (not recorded which). The clonotype originates from a woman aged 25 to 39 who had recovered from COVID-19. CDR3 in DNA: TGCGCCAGCAGTGACAACTCTGGGGCCAACGTCCTGACTTTC. This codes for CASSDNSGANVLTF.